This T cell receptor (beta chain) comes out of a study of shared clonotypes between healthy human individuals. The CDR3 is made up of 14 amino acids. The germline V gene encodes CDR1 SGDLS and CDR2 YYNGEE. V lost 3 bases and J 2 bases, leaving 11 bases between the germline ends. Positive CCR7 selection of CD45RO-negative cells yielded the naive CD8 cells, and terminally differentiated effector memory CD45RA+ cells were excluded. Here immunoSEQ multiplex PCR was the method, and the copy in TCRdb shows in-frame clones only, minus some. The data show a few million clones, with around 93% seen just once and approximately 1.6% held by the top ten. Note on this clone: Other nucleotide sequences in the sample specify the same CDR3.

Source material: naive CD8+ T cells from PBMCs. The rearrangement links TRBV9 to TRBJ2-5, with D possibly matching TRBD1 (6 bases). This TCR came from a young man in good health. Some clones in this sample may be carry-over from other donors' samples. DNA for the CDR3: TGTGCCAGCAGCGCGAGACAGGAGCAAGAGACCCAGTACTTC. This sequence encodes CASSARQEQETQYF.